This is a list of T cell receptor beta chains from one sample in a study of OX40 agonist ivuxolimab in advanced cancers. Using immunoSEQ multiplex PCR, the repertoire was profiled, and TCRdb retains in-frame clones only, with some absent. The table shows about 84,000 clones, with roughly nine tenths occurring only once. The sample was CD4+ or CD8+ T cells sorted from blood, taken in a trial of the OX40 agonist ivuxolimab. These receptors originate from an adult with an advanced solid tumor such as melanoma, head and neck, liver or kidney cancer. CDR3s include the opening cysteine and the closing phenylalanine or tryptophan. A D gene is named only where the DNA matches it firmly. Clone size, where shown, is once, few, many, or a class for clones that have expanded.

CDR3 DNA: TGTGCCAGCAGCCCACTAAGTGGCTCCTACAATGAGCAGTTCTTC; CDR3 protein: CASSPLSGSYNEQFF; D gene: .; clone size: .; J gene: TRBJ2-1; V gene: TRBV7-9
CDR3 DNA: TGTGCCAGCAGTGAAGTGGTTGGGGGCGAGCAGTACTTC; CDR3 protein: CASSEVVGGEQYF; D gene: .; clone size: .; J gene: TRBJ2-7; V gene: TRBV2
CDR3 DNA: TGTGCCATCAGTGATTACGGGAGCCACGAGCAGTACTTC; CDR3 protein: CAISDYGSHEQYF; D gene: .; clone size: .; J gene: TRBJ2-7; V gene: TRBV10-3
CDR3 DNA: TGTGCCAGTAGTCAGACAGGGACGGTAGAAAAACTGTTTTTT; CDR3 protein: CASSQTGTVEKLFF; D gene: TRBD1; clone size: .; J gene: TRBJ1-4; V gene: TRBV19
CDR3 DNA: TGCGCCAGCAGCTCAGGACTAGCGGGGGCCCCCACAGATACGCAGTATTTT; CDR3 protein: CASSSGLAGAPTDTQYF; D gene: TRBD2; clone size: .; J gene: TRBJ2-3; V gene: TRBV5-1
CDR3 DNA: TGTGCCAGCAGCGTAGGCCCAGGACCCACGAACACTGAAGCTTTCTTT; CDR3 protein: CASSVGPGPTNTEAFF; D gene: .; clone size: .; J gene: TRBJ1-1; V gene: TRBV9
CDR3 DNA: TGTGCCAGCAGCTTGACGGCAACTAACACCGGGGAGCTGTTTTTT; CDR3 protein: CASSLTATNTGELFF; D gene: .; clone size: .; J gene: TRBJ2-2; V gene: TRBV11-1
CDR3 DNA: TGTGCCAGCAGCTTAGATCAAAACCGGGACAGCCCTCTTGAGACCCAGTACTTC; CDR3 protein: CASSLDQNRDSPLETQYF; D gene: TRBD1; clone size: .; J gene: TRBJ2-5; V gene: TRBV7-9
CDR3 DNA: TGTGCCAGCAGCTTAGGACTAGCGGGGGTGGCTGAGCAGTTCTTC; CDR3 protein: CASSLGLAGVAEQFF; D gene: TRBD2; clone size: .; J gene: TRBJ2-1; V gene: TRBV13
CDR3 DNA: TGCAGCGGCCGCCCTGGTTCAACCACCCAAGGTGAGCAGTTCTTC; CDR3 protein: CSGRPGSTTQGEQFF; D gene: .; clone size: .; J gene: TRBJ2-1; V gene: TRBV29-1
CDR3 DNA: TGCGCCAGCAGCTTGTCGGTGGGGAGCGTGACTGGAAACACCATATATTTT; CDR3 protein: CASSLSVGSVTGNTIYF; D gene: .; clone size: .; J gene: TRBJ1-3; V gene: TRBV5-1
CDR3 DNA: TGTGCCAGCAGTTTTTTCCCTCTAACAGGGGGTAACGATGAAGCTTTCTTT; CDR3 protein: CASSFFPLTGGNDEAFF; D gene: TRBD1; clone size: .; J gene: TRBJ1-1; V gene: TRBV6-4
CDR3 DNA: TGTGCCAGCAGGATGACAGAATACTCCTACGAGCAGTACTTC; CDR3 protein: CASRMTEYSYEQYF; D gene: .; clone size: .; J gene: TRBJ2-7; V gene: TRBV2
CDR3 DNA: TGCGCCAGCAGCAGAACCGGGACAGGGCTCCAAGAGACCCAGTACTTC; CDR3 protein: CASSRTGTGLQETQYF; D gene: TRBD1; clone size: .; J gene: TRBJ2-5; V gene: TRBV5-1
CDR3 DNA: TGTGCCAGCACCGGAAGTGGGGTGAGGGGAACTGAAGCTTTCTTT; CDR3 protein: CASTGSGVRGTEAFF; D gene: .; clone size: .; J gene: TRBJ1-1; V gene: TRBV7-9
CDR3 DNA: TGTGCCAGCAGCTTAGATGGCGGGAGGGGGGATGAGCAGTTCTTC; CDR3 protein: CASSLDGGRGDEQFF; D gene: TRBD2; clone size: .; J gene: TRBJ2-1; V gene: TRBV11-3
CDR3 DNA: TGTGCCAGCAGTTTATTGAACACCCGCACAGATACGCAGTATTTT; CDR3 protein: CASSLLNTRTDTQYF; D gene: .; clone size: .; J gene: TRBJ2-3; V gene: TRBV27
CDR3 DNA: TGTGCCAGCAGTTTTCAGGGCCAGCGAATTCAGTACTTC; CDR3 protein: CASSFQGQRIQYF; D gene: .; clone size: .; J gene: TRBJ2-4; V gene: TRBV5-5
CDR3 DNA: TGTGCCAGCAGCTTTGGAGGGCTAGCGGGAGCCGGGGAGCTGTTTTTT; CDR3 protein: CASSFGGLAGAGELFF; D gene: TRBD2; clone size: .; J gene: TRBJ2-2; V gene: TRBV5-4
CDR3 DNA: TGTGCCACCAGCAGCATTGGGGGTCGTGTGGGAAGTGTCAAAAACATTCAGTACTTC; CDR3 protein: CATSSIGGRVGSVKNIQYF; D gene: .; clone size: .; J gene: TRBJ2-4; V gene: TRBV15
CDR3 DNA: TGTGCCAGCAGTGTTGCAGTTTCCTCCTATGGCTACACCTTC; CDR3 protein: CASSVAVSSYGYTF; D gene: .; clone size: .; J gene: TRBJ1-2; V gene: TRBV6-1
CDR3 DNA: TGTGCCAGCAGCCGTGACAGCTATGGCTACACCTTC; CDR3 protein: CASSRDSYGYTF; D gene: .; clone size: .; J gene: TRBJ1-2; V gene: TRBV28
CDR3 DNA: TGTGCCAGCAGCTTCGGGGCTTACGAGCAGTACTTC; CDR3 protein: CASSFGAYEQYF; D gene: .; clone size: .; J gene: TRBJ2-7; V gene: TRBV11-2
CDR3 DNA: TGCAGTGCTCGGGACACCCCCGTCCTCCACTTT; CDR3 protein: CSARDTPVLHF; D gene: .; clone size: .; J gene: TRBJ1-6; V gene: TRBV20-1
CDR3 DNA: TGTGCCAGCACCCCAACGGGGGGGGCCGGCACAGATACGCAGTATTTT; CDR3 protein: CASTPTGGAGTDTQYF; D gene: TRBD2; clone size: once; J gene: TRBJ2-3; V gene: TRBV5-4
CDR3 DNA: TGTGCCAGCAGCCCCGAACAGGGGGCGGACAATCAGCCCCAGCATTTT; CDR3 protein: CASSPEQGADNQPQHF; D gene: TRBD1; clone size: .; J gene: TRBJ1-5; V gene: TRBV4-2
CDR3 DNA: TGTGCCAGCAGTGTTCTTCTCCTCAACTCTGGGGCCAACGTCCTGACTTTC; CDR3 protein: CASSVLLLNSGANVLTF; D gene: .; clone size: .; J gene: TRBJ2-6; V gene: TRBV2